The source of this T cell receptor (beta chain) is a study of blood T cells in healthy people across ages. Study-level results: Per-million-T-cell TCR beta diversity fell roughly linearly with age. Using unsorted PBMCs precluded a conclusive naive versus antigen-experienced comparison.

Germline V gives CDR1 SGHTA, CDR2 FQGNSA. The V end lost 2 bases, the J end lost 5 bases, and 15 bases lay between the germline ends. CDR3 length equals 15 residues. The people who gave samples were healthy Caucasians from Russia, aged about 6 to 100. This clonotype was observed a few times. Its antigen remains unidentified. A J-beta primer mix and a sample-barcoded 5' primer were used in a second PCR of about 6 to 12 cycles. TCRdb re-derived calls from the 5' RACE reads in MiXCR, one entry per CDR3 protein. The sample holds fewer than 1,000,000 distinct CDR3 sequences, about half seen once. This sequence originates from a man older than 75 in good health. This sequence joins TRBV7-2 and TRBJ2-5; D assignment may be TRBD1 or TRBD2 (6 bases each). Sample: blood. CDR3 protein: CASSLLPGAAETQYF. The CDR3 DNA reads TGTGCCAGCAGCTTACTTCCGGGGGCGGCGGAGACCCAGTACTTC.